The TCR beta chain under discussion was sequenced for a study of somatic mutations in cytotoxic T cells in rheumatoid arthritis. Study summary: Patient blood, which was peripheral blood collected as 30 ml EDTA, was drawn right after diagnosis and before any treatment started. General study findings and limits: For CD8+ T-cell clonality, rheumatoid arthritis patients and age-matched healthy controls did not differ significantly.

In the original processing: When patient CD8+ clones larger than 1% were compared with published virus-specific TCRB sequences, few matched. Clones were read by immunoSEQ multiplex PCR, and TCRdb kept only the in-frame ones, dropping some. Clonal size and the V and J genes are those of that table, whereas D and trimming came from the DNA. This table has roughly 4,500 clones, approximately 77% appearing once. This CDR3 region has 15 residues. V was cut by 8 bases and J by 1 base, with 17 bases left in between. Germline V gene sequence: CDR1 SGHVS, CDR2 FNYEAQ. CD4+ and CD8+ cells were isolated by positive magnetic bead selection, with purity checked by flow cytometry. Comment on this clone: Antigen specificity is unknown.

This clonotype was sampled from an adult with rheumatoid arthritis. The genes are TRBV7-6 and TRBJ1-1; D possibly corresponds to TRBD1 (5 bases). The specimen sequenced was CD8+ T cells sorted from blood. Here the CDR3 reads CASSRGRDQNTEAFF. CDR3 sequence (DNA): TGTGCCAGCTCCCGGGGGAGGGACCAGAACACTGAAGCTTTCTTT.